These T cell receptor beta chains were read from a single sample in a study of cytomegalovirus exposure and HLA in healthy donors. Only in-frame clones appear in the TCRdb table, and some are missing; sequencing was by immunoSEQ multiplex PCR. The sample contains around 140,000 clones, 60% to 80% of which appear only once. The sequenced sample consisted of PBMCs. The receptor source for this set is a male donor in good health and CMV-seronegative. Both conserved end residues are trimmed from each CDR3. Each record gives: J gene, clone size, V gene, CDR3 protein. Where a row states a size, it is once, few, many or the class of an expanded clone; other rows omit it.

TRBJ2-3 | . | TRBV29-1 | SVNAGGWLTDTQY
TRBJ2-7 | once | TRBV28 | ASSLMGLAGYEQY
TRBJ1-4 | . | TRBV5-6 | ASSLGTPGEKLF
TRBJ2-2 | once | TRBV7-8 | ASSLALAGNTGELF
TRBJ2-3 | . | TRBV6-1 | ASSDWTSDTDTQY
TRBJ1-6 | . | TRBV27 | ASSPLTGTGNNSPLH
TRBJ1-3 | . | TRBV7-9 | ASSLPPENTIY
TRBJ2-7 | . | TRBV29-1 | SVKGGTSGSYEQY
TRBJ2-7 | . | TRBV2 | ASSVTYEQY
TRBJ1-6 | . | TRBV6-1 | ASSERVIYNSPLH
. | few | TRBV23-1 | ASSQSESGRTHEQY
TRBJ2-1 | . | TRBV9 | ASSVDPRGEQF
TRBJ2-7 | . | TRBV30 | AWIDRGRNYEQY
TRBJ1-4 | . | TRBV11-2 | ASSPRVANEKLF
TRBJ2-7 | . | TRBV11-3 | ASSLGLAGRQY
TRBJ2-2 | few | TRBV7-8 | ASSLLAGGLSWAGELF
TRBJ1-1 | . | TRBV10-3 | AISQGAPEAF
TRBJ2-5 | . | TRBV15 | ATSRDRDSSQETQY
TRBJ2-2 | once | TRBV5-6 | ASSSPGFSGSTGELF
TRBJ2-5 | . | TRBV7-9 | ASSAAQREGFEQY
TRBJ1-2 | . | TRBV10-2 | ASSQNVRPRDYGYT
TRBJ1-3 | . | TRBV6-1 | ASRAGLSGNTIY
TRBJ2-2 | few | TRBV13 | ASSLALGAGRNTGELF
TRBJ2-7 | . | TRBV28 | ASARGELEQY
TRBJ2-5 | few | TRBV6-4 | ASSPPQGAETQY
TRBJ2-5 | . | TRBV28 | ASSSLAGAPLETQY
TRBJ2-7 | few | TRBV2 | ASSNQGRGEQY
TRBJ2-2 | . | TRBV29-1 | SVGWVSGDGELF
TRBJ2-5 | . | TRBV25-1 | ASSRGLAGGRETQY
TRBJ2-6 | . | TRBV9 | ASSPRDRVYSGANVLT
TRBJ2-2 | . | TRBV7-2 | ASSLGSQNTGELF
TRBJ2-1 | . | TRBV30 | AWSPGQGVNEQF
TRBJ1-3 | . | TRBV28 | ASSFHRGGSSTIY
TRBJ1-2 | . | TRBV29-1 | SVVLFELGGSAGYT
TRBJ2-6 | . | TRBV28 | ASSNSGPGANVLT
TRBJ2-5 | . | TRBV27 | ASSLFGQGEREQY
TRBJ2-1 | . | TRBV5-8 | ASSSGLAVNEQF
TRBJ2-7 | once | TRBV5-1 | ASSPGLSGGKYEQY
TRBJ1-1 | . | TRBV7-2 | ASSSYGRQGFHTEAF
TRBJ2-2 | . | TRBV12-1 | ASSFGNSPGQGDPGELF
TRBJ2-5 | . | TRBV11-2 | ASSSGQDQETQY
TRBJ2-2 | . | TRBV9 | ASSVVASNTGELF
TRBJ1-5 | . | TRBV28 | ASSFGTGNQPQH
TRBJ1-1 | . | TRBV18 | ASSPLRDWNTEAF
TRBJ1-1 | . | TRBV30 | AWAGMVDTEAF
TRBJ2-5 | few | TRBV28 | ASSPSFRTSGGQETQY
TRBJ2-1 | . | TRBV25-1 | ASSEIGRGADNEQF
TRBJ2-5 | . | TRBV21-1 | ASSKVGRDRGLSDYQETQY
TRBJ2-6 | . | TRBV6-6 | ASSLGGGGANVLT
TRBJ2-3 | . | TRBV7-2 | ASSLKGTGGTDTQY
TRBJ1-3 | few | TRBV27 | ASSPYSGNTIY
TRBJ1-1 | . | TRBV7-2 | ASSPPGVRNTEAF